This T cell receptor (beta chain) was captured in a study of cytomegalovirus exposure and HLA in healthy donors. V gave up 2 bases and J gave up 6 bases; unmatched junction bases: 7. Germline V CDR1 and CDR2: SNHLY, FYNNEI. The CDR3 consists of 15 residues. Both 60 Vbeta primers and 13 Jbeta primers went into the PCR. Repertoires were generated with immunoSEQ multiplex PCR, while TCRdb's copy carries only in-frame clones and drops some. This table has 150,000 to 200,000 clones, roughly 74% appearing once. The specimen sequenced was PBMCs. V and J are TRBV2 and TRBJ2-1; 7 bases align to TRBD2. This receptor was taken from a woman between 35 and 50 years old in good health and CMV-seropositive. In DNA form, the CDR3 reads TGTGCCAGCAGTGAAACTAGCGCCTACCCCAATGAGCAGTTCTTC. It is translated as CASSETSAYPNEQFF.